This T cell receptor (beta chain) comes out of a study of beta chain features in type 1 diabetes. Broader study findings: Patients with type 1 diabetes showed fewer VDJ junction insertions and more deletions.

Of the isolated RNA, all was reverse transcribed, and so the sequenced material was expressed TCRB transcripts. Some clones are missing from TCRdb's copy, which holds only in-frame ones; the method was immunoSEQ multiplex PCR. The sample records some 330,000 clones, 11% being singletons. V dropped 6 bases and J dropped 6; count of bases not matched to a gene: 7. The CDR3 consists of 15 residues. Germline V gene data show CDR1 as MNHEY and CDR2 as SMNVEV (reference sequence). This clone has a handful of counts. Its antigen is unidentified. This receptor was obtained from a young woman in good health. The chain links TRBV27 to TRBJ2-1, with 11 nucleotides matching TRBD2. The sequenced sample was naive CD4+ T cells from blood. The CDR3 protein is CASRVRTSGPNEQFF. CDR3 DNA: TGTGCCAGCAGAGTCCGGACTAGCGGGCCCAATGAGCAGTTCTTC.